This section outlines one TCR beta chain sequence together with its context. Its antigen is currently unknown. As the CDR3 is not closed by the conserved phenylalanine or tryptophan, this likely results from a read error. Unique molecular identifiers were incorporated when the TCRbeta library was constructed. MiXCR, applied by TCRdb to the PCR reads, yields one record per CDR3 protein. The sample has 450,000 to 550,000 distinct CDR3 sequences; 9.5% to 12% are singletons. This sample was included in a study of T-cell reconstitution after alpha-beta-depleted transplantation in children. The study, taken as a whole, reports: By about two months after transplant, alpha-beta T cells reportedly arose from several hundred graft clones that had expanded.

There are 14 residues in the CDR3. Trimming at V came to 7 bases and at J to 5 bases, leaving 5 bases not matched to a gene. The chain uses TRBV12-3 or TRBV12-4 and TRBJ2-3; TRBD2 matches at 11 bases. This receptor was obtained from a female patient between 2 and 10 years old who had a stem cell transplant for aplastic anemia, so the T cells may come from the graft donor. Material: PBMCs, mostly from graft donor cells, obtained 180 days after TCRalphabeta/CD19-depleted stem cell transplant. The chain's CDR3 is CASISGTSGDTQYL. CDR3 nucleotides: TGTGCCAGCATCTCCGGGACTAGCGGAGATACGCAGTATTTA.